This is a list of T cell receptor beta chains from one sample in a study of blood T cells in healthy people across ages. TCRdb ran MiXCR on the 5' RACE reads and lists one entry per CDR3 protein. The table has 1 million or so distinct CDR3 sequences, approximately 26% seen once. The same data also contributed to another study, on T cells of mothers and their children.

Source material: blood. These receptor sequences come from a girl aged 2 to 10 in good health. Each CDR3 is given with its conserved first and last residue. D genes are given only for firm matches. Rows give clone size only sometimes, using once, few, many, or a class for an expanded clone.

j_call v_call clone_size d_call cdr3_aa cdr3_nt
TRBJ2-4 TRBV6-4 few . CASSVSPGNIQYF TGTGCCAGCAGTGTTAGCCCTGGGAACATTCAGTACTTC
TRBJ1-1 TRBV29-1 . . CSVEDPSGNTEAFF TGCAGCGTTGAAGATCCGTCTGGGAACACTGAAGCTTTCTTT
TRBJ2-7 TRBV6-2/TRBV6-3 few . CASRTVDEQYF TGTGCCAGCCGGACGGTAGATGAGCAGTACTTC
TRBJ2-7 TRBV7-2 few . CASSLAGREQYF TGTGCCAGCAGCTTAGCAGGGCGCGAGCAGTACTTC
TRBJ2-1 TRBV7-8 . TRBD2 CASSLGYLSGRAEQFF TGTGCCAGCAGCTTAGGGTACCTCAGCGGGAGGGCCGAGCAGTTCTTC
TRBJ1-1 TRBV11-2 . TRBD1 CASSPGTGEYTEAFF TGTGCCAGCAGCCCCGGGACAGGCGAGTACACTGAAGCTTTCTTT
TRBJ1-2 TRBV2 few . CASSEILGAGGYTF TGTGCCAGCAGTGAAATTTTGGGGGCCGGTGGCTACACCTTC
TRBJ2-1 TRBV20-1 . TRBD2 CSARGGHGRANEQFF TGCAGTGCTAGAGGGGGGCACGGGAGGGCCAATGAGCAGTTCTTC
TRBJ2-7 TRBV4-1 once . CASGDHEQYF TGCGCCAGCGGGGACCACGAGCAGTACTTC
TRBJ2-3 TRBV20-1 . . CSVRMPGGTDTQYF TGCAGTGTTCGAATGCCGGGGGGCACAGATACGCAGTATTTT
TRBJ2-4 TRBV6-1 few . CASSATRGTKNIQYF TGTGCCAGCAGTGCCACCAGGGGAACCAAAAACATTCAGTACTTC
TRBJ1-6 TRBV3-1 . . CASSQSPAPYNSPLHF TGTGCCAGCAGCCAATCTCCCGCGCCGTATAATTCACCCCTCCACTTT
TRBJ1-2 TRBV29-1 . TRBD1 CSVGHEDRGRLDGYTF TGCAGCGTTGGACATGAGGACAGGGGGCGATTAGATGGCTACACCTTC
TRBJ2-7 TRBV6-5 many . CASSGGLREQYF TGTGCCAGCAGTGGCGGACTGCGGGAGCAGTACTTC
TRBJ2-3 TRBV5-8 few . CASSPSRSQTDTQYF TGTGCCAGCAGCCCCTCCCGTTCACAGACAGATACGCAGTATTTT
TRBJ2-1 TRBV6-5 . . CASRRGLGSEQFF TGTGCCAGCAGACGTGGGCTGGGAAGTGAGCAGTTCTTC
TRBJ2-5 TRBV6-6 . . CASTLEGETQYF TGTGCCAGCACCTTGGAGGGAGAGACCCAGTACTTC
TRBJ2-2 TRBV7-3 few . CASSLIGSGLTGELFF TGTGCCAGCAGCTTAATAGGCTCCGGCCTGACCGGGGAGCTGTTTTTT
TRBJ2-1 TRBV20-1 . TRBD2 CSANRGGVNEQFF TGCAGTGCCAATCGGGGGGGGGTCAATGAGCAGTTCTTC
TRBJ2-1 TRBV7-8 few . CASSWAREGEQFF TGTGCCAGCAGCTGGGCGAGAGAGGGTGAGCAGTTCTTC
TRBJ1-2 TRBV3-1 few . CASSPPGVDLGENTF TGTGCCAGCAGCCCCCCAGGGGTCGATCTTGGGGAGAACACCTTC
TRBJ2-7 TRBV7-9 . TRBD1 CASSAGQVGSYEQYF TGTGCCAGCAGCGCGGGACAGGTTGGATCCTACGAGCAGTACTTC
TRBJ2-3 TRBV7-9 few . CASSQMLGQGGVVPDTQYF TGTGCCAGCAGTCAGATGCTTGGGCAGGGAGGAGTTGTTCCAGATACGCAGTATTTT
TRBJ2-5 TRBV20-1 . . CSAHGTSGTGEQYF TGCAGTGCTCATGGGACCTCGGGAACGGGGGAGCAGTACTTC
TRBJ2-7 TRBV4-3 . TRBD1 CASSLGNRGTYEQYF TGCGCCAGCAGCCTAGGGAACAGGGGTACCTACGAGCAGTACTTC
TRBJ2-4 TRBV29-1 few . CSAIRDRENIQYF TGCAGCGCAATTCGGGACCGCGAAAACATTCAGTACTTC
TRBJ1-1 TRBV15 . . CATSREGRGGGTEAFF TGTGCCACCAGCAGAGAGGGTAGGGGTGGGGGCACTGAAGCTTTCTTT
TRBJ2-5 TRBV7-2 . TRBD1 CASSPSTGAGETQYF TGTGCCAGCAGCCCTTCGACAGGGGCGGGGGAGACCCAGTACTTC
TRBJ2-2 TRBV7-6 few TRBD1 CASSLNILETGRDTGELFF TGTGCCAGCAGCTTAAACATTCTCGAGACAGGGCGGGACACCGGGGAGCTGTTTTTT
TRBJ2-3 TRBV14 few . CASSLRRPSTDTQYF TGTGCCAGCAGCCTCCGCCGGCCTAGCACAGATACGCAGTATTTT
TRBJ2-7 TRBV4-2 . . CASSLDSEGTYEQYF TGTGCCAGCAGCCTTGACAGTGAAGGAACCTACGAGCAGTACTTC
TRBJ1-5 TRBV4-1 few . CASSQVQGPNQPQHF TGCGCCAGCAGCCAAGTGCAGGGACCCAATCAGCCCCAGCATTTT
TRBJ2-1 TRBV3-1 once . CASSQAGFSYNEQFF TGTGCCAGCAGCCAAGCGGGCTTTTCTTACAATGAGCAGTTCTTC
TRBJ1-1 TRBV29-1 . TRBD1 CSVTTGEGTEAFF TGCAGCGTGACGACAGGGGAAGGGACTGAAGCTTTCTTT
TRBJ2-7 TRBV9 few TRBD2 CASSPGPAGVGEQYF TGTGCCAGCAGCCCGGGACCAGCGGGAGTGGGGGAGCAGTACTTC
TRBJ1-1 TRBV5-1 . . CASSSSNPGTEAFF TGCGCCAGCAGCTCTTCGAATCCAGGCACTGAAGCTTTCTTT
TRBJ2-3 TRBV15 . . CATTTRDTDTQYF TGTGCCACCACTACCCGGGACACAGATACGCAGTATTTT
TRBJ2-7 TRBV3-1 . . CASSQDFSLGEQYF TGTGCCAGCAGCCAAGATTTCAGCCTGGGCGAGCAGTACTTC
TRBJ1-2 TRBV13 few . CASSQTGMIGYTF TGTGCCAGCAGCCAAACAGGGATGATAGGCTACACCTTC
TRBJ2-1 TRBV3-1 . . CASSQGTHEQFF TGTGCCAGCAGCCAAGGAACCCATGAGCAGTTCTTC